These 8 T cell receptor beta chains came from one sample sequenced in a study of a mutant IDH1 vaccine in newly diagnosed glioma. Sequencing used immunoSEQ multiplex PCR; TCRdb keeps in-frame clones, though not all of them. The sample carries about 88,000 clones, about 80% recorded once. Time point specified: baseline, week 1 (first vaccination visit). Treatment noted: pre-vaccination baseline after standard-of-care therapy. Sequences were derived from PBMCs, sampled from a glioma patient treated with radiotherapy, temozolomide or both. All receptors come from a middle-aged man with glioma. Some clones in this sample may be carry-over from other donors' samples.

CDR3 sequence (DNA): TGCGCCAGCAGCCCCTCGGGACGCGGACGGCAGAACACTGAAGCTTTCTTT. It specifies CASSPSGRGRQNTEAFF. The gene calls are TRBV5-1 and TRBJ1-1, with TRBD1 as a possible D gene (5 bases). The CDR3 has 17 residues. Trimming stripped 4 bases from V and 1 base from J, with 20 bases between. The germline CDR1 and CDR2 sequences are SGHRS and YFSETQ.

The rearrangement joins TRBV6-1 to TRBJ1-2, with TRBD1 as a possible D gene (5 bases). The V end was cut by 3 bases, the J end by 13 bases, with 18 bases between. CDR3 length: 13 amino acids. The V gene's germline CDR1 is MNHNS and CDR2 SASEGT. The CDR3 DNA reads as TGTGCCAGCAGTGAGCCCCGGGGCAGTGAAGCCACCTTC. It yields the protein CASSEPRGSEATF.

The sample holds one count of this clone. The chain has TRBV19 and TRBJ1-5, with D uncertain. Germline values: CDR1 LNHDA, CDR2 SQIVND (reference sequence). The CDR3 loop spans 16 amino acids. V was shortened by 1 base and J by 3 bases, with 13 bases between the two germline ends. The CDR3 region is CASSIGEGFVNQPQHF. CDR3 in DNA: TGTGCCAGTAGTATAGGGGAGGGATTTGTCAATCAGCCCCAGCATTTT.

Written as DNA, the CDR3 is TGTGCCAGCAGCCCAGGGGTCAGGGACAGGGGGCGAGAGACCCAGTACTTC. Translated: CASSPGVRDRGRETQYF. The rearrangement uses TRBV7-2 and TRBJ2-5, with 12 nucleotides matching TRBD1. Unmatched junction bases numbered 11, after V lost 5 bases and J lost 4 bases. CDR1 is SGHTA and CDR2 is FQGNSA in the germline V gene. The CDR3 runs to 17 residues.

The chain couples TRBV13 to TRBJ2-3; no reliable D call. Trimming cost V 6 bases and J 5 bases, with 9 bases left between them. CDR1 is PRHDT, CDR2 FYEKMQ, per germline (reference sequence). The CDR3 has 12 amino acids. The CDR3 protein is CASRRWLDTQYF. The CDR3, as DNA: TGTGCCAGCAGAAGATGGTTAGATACGCAGTATTTT.

The chain is built from TRBV2 and TRBJ1-4; 8 bases align to TRBD1. CDR3 length: 12 amino acids. CDR1 is SNHLY, CDR2 FYNNEI, per germline. V gave up 6 bases and J gave up 10 bases; unmatched junction bases: 4. CDR3 sequence (DNA): TGTGCCAGCAGCGAGGACAGGGCAAAACTGTTTTTT. Encoded protein: CASSEDRAKLFF.

The chain is built from TRBV7-2 and TRBJ2-7, with D perhaps TRBD1 (6 bases). The V and J ends lost 5 bases and 3 bases respectively, with 14 bases between them. The CDR3 is 14 amino acids. Germline V gene data show CDR1 as SGHTA and CDR2 as FQGNSA. CDR3 loop: CASSRNQGSYEQYF. CDR3 nucleotide sequence: TGTGCCAGCAGCCGGAACCAGGGGAGCTACGAGCAGTACTTC. Looking up the rest from reference TRBV7-2 and TRBJ2-7 gives the full variable domain: GAGVSQSPSNKVTEKGKDVELRCDPISGHTALYWYRQSLGQGLEFLIYFQGNSAPDKSGLPSDRFSAERTGGSVSTLTIQRTQQEDSAVYLCASSRNQGSYEQYFGPGTRLTVT.

The chain combines TRBV19 with TRBJ1-1, with a tentative D call TRBD1 (5 bases). CDR1 is LNHDA and CDR2 is SQIVND in the germline V gene (reference sequence). The CDR3 totals 15 residues. The ends were cut back, 4 bases at V and 1 base at J, with 13 bases in the middle. The CDR3 bases are TGTGCCAGTAGTACTCGACCCGACAGGAACACTGAAGCTTTCTTT. Translation gives CASSTRPDRNTEAFF.